Listed below are T cell receptor beta chains from one sample, sequenced in a study of blood T cell repertoires in COVID-19. Sequenced by immunoSEQ multiplex PCR; TCRdb stores in-frame clones only, minus some. The table includes 180,000 or so clones, almost 85% detected once. The source material was peripheral blood. These receptors all stem from a human donor with acute or convalescent COVID-19. The donor label of this sample is uncertain. Each CDR3 is given with its conserved first and last residue. The order of the fields is J gene, V gene, D gene, clone size, CDR3 DNA, CDR3 protein. The D gene is left open where the match is weak. For some rows the clone size is stated as once, few or many, or as a class when expanded; others skip it.

TRBJ1-6,TRBV2,-,-,TGTGCCAGCTTCGTCCAAGGGGAAAATAATTCACCCCTCCACTTT,CASFVQGENNSPLHF
TRBJ1-2,TRBV5-1,-,-,TGCGCCAGCAGCCCGATTGAGGCCGCTAACTATGGCTACACCTTC,CASSPIEAANYGYTF
TRBJ2-7,TRBV7-2,-,-,TGTGCCAGCAGCTTAGGCCCGGGACTTAAGGGCGAGCAGTACTTC,CASSLGPGLKGEQYF
TRBJ1-1,TRBV28,TRBD1,-,TGTGCCAGCAGTTTGAGGACAGGGGTTAACACTGAAGCTTTCTTT,CASSLRTGVNTEAFF
TRBJ1-6,TRBV12-3/TRBV12-4,-,-,TGTGCCAGCAGTTTGGGGAGGGGATCACCCCTCCACTTT,CASSLGRGSPLHF
TRBJ2-5,TRBV18,TRBD1,once,TGTGCCAGCTCACCAATCGGGACAGGGGTGGAGACCCAGTACTTC,CASSPIGTGVETQYF
TRBJ2-1,TRBV5-5,TRBD2,-,TGTGCCAGCAGCTTAACGGGAGGGATAAACAATGAGCAGTTCTTC,CASSLTGGINNEQFF
TRBJ1-4,TRBV30,-,-,TGTGCCTGGGGACACATTTATAATGAAAAACTGTTTTTT,CAWGHIYNEKLFF
TRBJ2-1,TRBV29-1,-,-,TGCAGCGTGAGTAGTAATTCTGGGGCTTCTTACAATGAGCAGTTCTTC,CSVSSNSGASYNEQFF
TRBJ1-1,TRBV19,-,-,TGTGCCAGTAGTATTTACGGGGGAGTTGGCACTGAAGCTTTCTTT,CASSIYGGVGTEAFF
TRBJ2-7,TRBV20-1,-,few,TGCAGTGCTGAAACGGGTGGCGAGCAGTACTTC,CSAETGGEQYF
TRBJ2-2,TRBV7-3,-,-,TGTGCCAGCAGCCCGTCGTCCACCGGGGAGCTGTTTTTT,CASSPSSTGELFF
TRBJ1-2,TRBV2,-,-,TGTGCCAGCAGTGGGTACAATAACTATGGCTACACCTTC,CASSGYNNYGYTF
TRBJ2-1,TRBV2,-,-,TGTGCCAGCAGTTTGGACTCATATACATACAATGAGCAGTTCTTC,CASSLDSYTYNEQFF
TRBJ2-3,TRBV6-5,-,once,TGTGCCAGCAGTATCGAGATGAGAACGCAGTATTTT,CASSIEMRTQYF
TRBJ2-7,TRBV5-1,TRBD2,-,TGCGCCAGCAGCTTGGGACTAGCGGGGATCTACGAGCAGTACTTC,CASSLGLAGIYEQYF
TRBJ1-1,TRBV11-2,TRBD1,few,TGTGCCAGCAGCTCCAGGGGGCGAACTGAAGCTTTCTTT,CASSSRGRTEAFF
TRBJ2-3,TRBV5-1,-,-,TGCGCCAGCAGTCGGGAAGACACAGATACGCAGTATTTT,CASSREDTDTQYF
TRBJ1-6,TRBV12-5,-,-,TGTGCTAGCGGCCCCGAGGTTAATTCACCCCTCCACTTT,CASGPEVNSPLHF
TRBJ2-4,TRBV18,TRBD2,-,TGTGCCAGCTCACCACCGTCACTAGCGGGGGGGGCCATTCAGTACTTC,CASSPPSLAGGAIQYF
TRBJ1-1,TRBV28,TRBD1,-,TGTGCCAGCACCTACTCCGGGACAGGGTACACTGAAGCTTTCTTT,CASTYSGTGYTEAFF
TRBJ2-1,TRBV3-1/TRBV3-2,TRBD2,-,TGTGCCAGCAGCCTCTCCGGGACTAGCGGAAACAATGAGCAGTTCTTC,CASSLSGTSGNNEQFF
TRBJ2-5,TRBV9,TRBD2,-,TGTGCCAGCAGCGTAACGGGAGGGCCCCAAGAGACCCAGTACTTC,CASSVTGGPQETQYF
TRBJ2-5,TRBV3-1/TRBV3-2,-,-,TGTGCCAGCAGCCAAATGGGGCCAGAGACCCAGTACTTC,CASSQMGPETQYF
TRBJ2-3,TRBV10-3,TRBD2,-,TGTGCCATCTCTCTCTTGACTAGCGGGAGAGATACGCAGTATTTT,CAISLLTSGRDTQYF
TRBJ2-7,TRBV14,-,-,TGTGCCAGCAGCCAGGGAGCATTCCGTGGCGAGCAGTACTTC,CASSQGAFRGEQYF
TRBJ2-5,TRBV10-3,TRBD1,few,TGTGCCATCAGTGAGGGGACAGGGGGCGGTCAAGAGACCCAGTACTTC,CAISEGTGGGQETQYF
TRBJ1-2,TRBV6-6,-,-,TGTGCCAGCAGTTATATAACCGGGACTCTCTATGGCTACACCTTC,CASSYITGTLYGYTF
TRBJ1-1,TRBV5-1,-,-,TGCGCCAGCAGCCGGACATTCCGGGACACTGAAGCTTTCTTT,CASSRTFRDTEAFF
TRBJ1-1,TRBV18,TRBD1,few,TGTGCCAGCTCACCTTACCTCATTCAGGGGGCGAACACTGAAGCTTTCTTT,CASSPYLIQGANTEAFF
TRBJ1-3,TRBV27,-,-,TGTGCCAGCAGTTCCCGCGGATCTGGAAACACCATATATTTT,CASSSRGSGNTIYF
TRBJ1-6,TRBV2,-,few,TGTGCCAGCAGTGCCGAGTTAGTGAGATCACCCCTCCACTTT,CASSAELVRSPLHF
TRBJ1-6,TRBV10-3,-,-,TGTGCCATCAGGAATACAGGGTTTGATTCACCCCTCCACTTT,CAIRNTGFDSPLHF
TRBJ1-1,TRBV29-1,-,-,TGCAGCGCCGGTCAGGGGAGAGCCATGAACACTGAAGCTTTCTTT,CSAGQGRAMNTEAFF
TRBJ1-2,TRBV4-3,-,-,TGCGCCAGCAGCCAAGAAGCTCAACCTAGAGGCTATGGCTACACCTTC,CASSQEAQPRGYGYTF
TRBJ2-3,TRBV3-1/TRBV3-2,-,-,TGTGCCAGCAGCCCAGCGGCGAGTGTAGGAGATACGCAGTATTTT,CASSPAASVGDTQYF
TRBJ2-7,TRBV27,TRBD2,-,TGTGCCAGCAGTTTATTTCCTAGCGGAGCTACTAGCGACGAGCAGTACTTC,CASSLFPSGATSDEQYF
TRBJ2-1,TRBV5-1,TRBD2,-,TGCGCCAGCAGCTTAGCTCCGGGACTAGCGTTAACTTACAATGAGCAGTTCTTC,CASSLAPGLALTYNEQFF
TRBJ2-7,TRBV7-2,TRBD1,-,TGTGCCCACGCGGGTACGGACAGGGTTTACTACGAGCAGTACTTC,CAHAGTDRVYYEQYF
TRBJ2-4,TRBV11-2,-,once,TGTGCCAGCAGCGCCCTACTAGCTGACATTCAGTACTTC,CASSALLADIQYF
TRBJ2-7,TRBV18,-,once,TGTGCCAGCTCCCTTTGGGGCGGCTCCTACGAGCAGTACTTC,CASSLWGGSYEQYF
TRBJ2-3,TRBV9,TRBD2,-,TGTGCCAGCAGCACTAGCGGGAACCCCACAGATACGCAGTATTTT,CASSTSGNPTDTQYF
TRBJ2-7,TRBV15,TRBD2,-,TGTGCCACCAGCAGAGCACTAGCGGGAGGGAGCTACGAGCAGTACTTC,CATSRALAGGSYEQYF
TRBJ2-5,TRBV19,-,-,TGTGCCAGTAGTATTCAAGCGAGCAACCAAGAGACCCAGTACTTC,CASSIQASNQETQYF
TRBJ2-1,TRBV5-1,TRBD1,once,TGCGCCAGCAGCACCGGGACAGTCCTAAACGTCTACAATGAGCAGTTCTTC,CASSTGTVLNVYNEQFF
TRBJ1-1,TRBV19,TRBD1,-,TGTGCCAGTAGGGACCAGGGACAGGGATTCACTGAAGCTTTCTTT,CASRDQGQGFTEAFF
TRBJ1-5,TRBV19,-,once,TGTGCCACCTCGGCGACACAGGGCAATCAGCCCCAGCATTTT,CATSATQGNQPQHF